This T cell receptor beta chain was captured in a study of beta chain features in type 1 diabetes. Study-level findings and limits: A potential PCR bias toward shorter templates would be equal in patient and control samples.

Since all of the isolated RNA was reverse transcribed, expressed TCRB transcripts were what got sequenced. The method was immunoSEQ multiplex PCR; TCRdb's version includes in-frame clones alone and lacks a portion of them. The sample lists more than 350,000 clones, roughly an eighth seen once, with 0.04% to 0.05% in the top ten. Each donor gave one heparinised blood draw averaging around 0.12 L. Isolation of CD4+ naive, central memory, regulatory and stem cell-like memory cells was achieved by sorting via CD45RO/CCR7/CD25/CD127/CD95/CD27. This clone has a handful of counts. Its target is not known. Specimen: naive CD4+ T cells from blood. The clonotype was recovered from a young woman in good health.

The CDR3 DNA sequence: TGTGCCAGCAGCGTACGGACTAGCGGGACGGGTGAGCAGTTCTTC. Its translation: CASSVRTSGTGEQFF. The chain recombines TRBV9 with TRBJ2-1; 12 nucleotides agree with TRBD2. From germline, CDR1 is SGDLS and CDR2 YYNGEE. The CDR3 contains 15 residues. The V and J ends lost 1 base and 9 bases, in that order; junction bases with no gene match: 5.